The present T cell receptor (beta chain) was sequenced within a study of OX40 agonist ivuxolimab in advanced cancers. As for the study in general: Three partial responders included one hepatocellular carcinoma patient and two cutaneous melanoma patients. Overall study findings and caveats: Specificity for antigen went undetermined in the expanded peripheral T cells. Within 6 weeks, CD4+ and CD8+ blood T cells expanded clonally at 0.1 to 3.0 mg/kg.

The table came from immunoSEQ multiplex PCR; TCRdb's copy has only in-frame clones and leaves some out. Here the sample spans under 95,000 clones, around 86% being singletons. This clone was observed a few times. The target antigen is unknown. The V end lost 3 bases, the J end lost 1 base, and 9 bases lay between the germline ends. Germline-derived CDR1 and CDR2 are GTSNPN and SVGIG (reference sequence). The CDR3 is made up of 13 amino acids. The specimen was CD4+ or CD8+ T cells sorted from blood, collected in a trial of the OX40 agonist ivuxolimab. The sequence was obtained from an adult with an advanced solid tumor such as melanoma, head and neck, liver or kidney cancer. The rearrangement joins TRBV30 to TRBJ1-1; D not certain. The DNA of the CDR3 is TGTGCCTGGAGGGACCTAAGGAACACTGAAGCTTTCTTT. Its translation is CAWRDLRNTEAFF.